The 14 T cell receptor beta chains below all came from one sample that was sequenced in a study of early T cells in non-severe SARS-CoV-2 infection. Using its own MiXCR run on the 5' RACE reads, TCRdb lists one record per CDR3 protein. The data contain tens of thousands of distinct CDR3 sequences, over 9.5% of them singletons. Sequenced sample: whole blood. Receptors were obtained from an adult who was a healthcare worker with PCR-confirmed SARS-CoV-2 infection or an uninfected control (not recorded which).

This clonotype has a count of ten or more. V usage is TRBV28 and J usage is TRBJ1-1; 7 bases are shared with TRBD1. In germline, CDR1 is MDHEN, CDR2 SYDVKM. Trimming took 2 bases from V and 1 from J; bases not matched to a gene: 7. CDR3 length equals 16 residues. This CDR3 reads CASSLRPGGGNTEAFF. The DNA of the CDR3 is TGTGCCAGCAGTTTAAGGCCAGGGGGAGGGAACACTGAAGCTTTCTTT.

This clonotype showed up many times. This chain uses TRBV19 with TRBJ2-7; D may match TRBD1 or TRBD2 (6 bases each). This CDR3 is built from 17 residues. The V gene lost 0 bases and the J gene lost 3 bases, with 18 bases spanning the gap. The germline gives CDR1 LNHDA, CDR2 SQIVND (reference sequence). The CDR3 sequence is CASSIDGRGGGVYEQYF. As DNA, the CDR3 is TGTGCCAGTAGTATAGATGGCAGGGGAGGAGGAGTCTACGAGCAGTACTTC.

This clonotype was counted a few times. The chain has TRBV29-1 and TRBJ1-2; no firm D call. Looked up from germline, CDR1 is SQVTM and CDR2 is ANQGSEA. The CDR3 length is 12 residues. The V and J ends lost 1 base and 1 base respectively, with 4 bases between them. The CDR3 DNA is TGCAGCGTTGAAGCGAGTAACTATGGCTACACCTTC. It codes for CSVEASNYGYTF.

Details on this clonotype: A much more abundant neighbour one base away suggests this may be a read error. The V and J genes are TRBV5-1 and TRBJ2-1, with 15 bases identical to TRBD2. The length of the CDR3 is 18 residues. From germline, CDR1 is SGHRS and CDR2 YFSETQ. The CDR3 loop is CTSSFGAGLAGGRNEQFF. The DNA for the CDR3 is TGCACCAGCAGCTTTGGGGCCGGACTAGCGGGAGGGCGGAATGAGCAGTTCTTC.

This clonotype was picked up many times. CDR3 in DNA: TGTGCCACCAGCAGAACCCACACGAACACCGGGGAGCTGTTTTTT. Protein: CATSRTHTNTGELFF. The chain uses TRBV15 and TRBJ2-2; D gene ambiguous. From germline, CDR1 is LNHNV and CDR2 YYDKDF (reference sequence). Trimming stripped 2 bases from V and 0 bases from J, with 7 bases between. The CDR3 has 15 residues.

Worth noting for this clonotype: No conserved phenylalanine or tryptophan is present at the end of the CDR3, so a read error is the likely explanation. This chain joins TRBV4-2 and TRBJ2-3, with 14 bases fitting TRBD2. Germline V gives CDR1 LGHNA, CDR2 YNFKEQ. J was trimmed by 0 bases and V by 4 bases; bases with no gene match: 12. The CDR3 runs to 20 residues. The DNA for the CDR3 is TGTGCCAGCAGCCTAATCTCCGGGACTAGCGGGAGCCTCAGCACAGATACGCAGTATCTT. Protein: CASSLISGTSGSLSTDTQYL.

The sample holds many counts of this clonotype. The V and J genes are TRBV7-6 and TRBJ1-4, with 9 nucleotides matching TRBD1. The J segment lost 6 bases and the V segment lost 4 bases, leaving 6 bases of the junction unmatched. The germline CDR1 and CDR2 sequences are SGHVS and FNYEAQ. The CDR3 spans 15 residues. The CDR3 DNA sequence: TGTGCCAGCAGCTACGGGACAGGGACCGATGAAAAACTGTTTTTT. It specifies CASSYGTGTDEKLFF.

This clonotype was observed at least ten times. V usage is TRBV7-9 and J usage is TRBJ2-1; the D gene is possibly TRBD1 (6 bases). V shed 5 bases and J shed 9 bases, with 17 bases lying between them. In germline, CDR1 is SEHNR, CDR2 FQNEAQ (reference sequence). CDR3 size: 14 residues. The CDR3 coding sequence is TGTGCCAGCAGCCAGGCGTCAGGGGTTCGTGAGCAGTTCTTC. This translates into CASSQASGVREQFF. Full variable domain (outside the CDR3, taken from reference TRBV7-9 and TRBJ2-1): DTGVSQNPRHKITKRGQNVTFRCDPISEHNRLYWYRQTLGQGPEFLTYFQNEAQLEKSRLLSDRFSAERPKGSFSTLEIQRTEQGDSAMYLCASSQASGVREQFFGPGTRLTVL.

The genes are TRBV7-2 and TRBJ1-5, with D possibly being TRBD1 (5 bases). The CDR3 loop spans 14 amino acids. Germline CDR1 reads SGHTA; CDR2 reads FQGNSA. Deletions cut 5 bases from V and 8 bases from J, with 16 bases between. The CDR3 spells CASSRRRGGEPQHF. The CDR3 DNA follows: TGTGCCAGCAGCCGTCGGCGGGGAGGGGAGCCCCAGCATTTT.

This clonotype was counted at least ten times. The CDR3 region is CASSPTSGGPSSYEQYF. In DNA form, the CDR3 reads TGTGCCAGCAGTCCGACTAGCGGGGGGCCTAGCTCCTACGAGCAGTACTTC. The rearrangement uses TRBV7-9 and TRBJ2-7, with TRBD2 matching over 13 bases. The CDR3 runs to 17 residues. The germline V gene encodes CDR1 SEHNR and CDR2 FQNEAQ (reference sequence). Trimming removed 6 bases from V and 0 bases from J; junction bases left unmatched: 8.

V gene TRBV6-5 combines with J gene TRBJ2-7; the match to TRBD1 covers 7 bases. V gave up 1 base and J gave up 6 bases; unmatched junction bases: 9. The CDR3 extends over 15 amino acids. CDR1 is MNHEY and CDR2 is SVGAGI in the germline V gene. The CDR3, as DNA: TGTGCCAGCAGTTACTTTCCTACAGGGGTCGGCGAGCAGTACTTC. It codes for CASSYFPTGVGEQYF.

This clonotype came up many times. The chain has TRBV20-1 and TRBJ2-3; 7 bases are shared with TRBD2. Germline V gene sequence: CDR1 DFQATT, CDR2 SNEGSKA (reference sequence). The CDR3 extends over 14 amino acids. The trim removed 6 bases at V and 1 base at J, leaving 7 bases unmatched. CDR3 DNA: TGCAGTGCCGTAACTAGCGCCGGCACAGATACGCAGTATTTT. Its translation: CSAVTSAGTDTQYF.

The CDR3 nucleotides are TGTGCCAGTAAGTGGGGGGCAGGGAGCAATCAGCCCCAGCATTTT. This encodes CASKWGAGSNQPQHF. The chain is built from TRBV19 and TRBJ1-5; TRBD1 might be the D (6 bases). With 7 bases removed from V and 1 base from J, the gap between germline ends came to 14 bases. Germline V gene lookup returns CDR1 LNHDA and CDR2 SQIVND (reference sequence). This CDR3 comprises 15 residues. Full variable domain (remainder filled in from reference TRBV19 and TRBJ1-5): DGGITQSPKYLFRKEGQNVTLSCEQNLNHDAMYWYRQDPGQGLRLIYYSQIVNDFQKGDIAEGYSVSREKKESFPLTVTSAQKNPTAFYLCASKWGAGSNQPQHFGDGTRLSIL.

The sample holds many counts of this clonotype. The rearrangement uses TRBV27 and TRBJ2-7; D possibly corresponds to TRBD2 (6 bases). Germline V gene data show CDR1 as MNHEY and CDR2 as SMNVEV (reference sequence). This CDR3 region has 15 residues. V lost 2 bases and J lost 2, with 13 bases in between. The CDR3 nucleotides read TGTGCCAGCAGTTTAACACCGGGACTCGCCTACGAGCAGTACTTC. It yields the protein CASSLTPGLAYEQYF.